This T cell receptor beta chain was profiled in a study of Ad26.COV2.S vaccination and SARS-CoV-2 variants. Overall study context: Doses of Ad26.COV2.S were injected into muscle once or twice, 56 days apart. Study conclusions and caveats: It was found that vaccine and placebo recipients had similar non-spike TCR breadth. The placebo group had lower spike-specific TCR breadth than the vaccine recipients did.

As to treatment: some 19 received Ad26.COV2.S at low or high dose, single or two shots; 5 received placebo; per-sample allocation not given. Repertoires come from day 63 after the first vaccine or placebo injection. Vaccine was an Ad26 vector expressing Wuhan-strain SARS-CoV-2 spike. The table came from immunoSEQ multiplex PCR; TCRdb's copy has only in-frame clones and leaves some out. The table shows about 480,000 clones, with around 85% occurring only once. Regarding this clone: As yet, its antigen is unknown.

This clonotype was sampled from a person between 18 and 65 years old who received the Ad26.COV2.S COVID-19 vaccine or a placebo. Sequencing used peripheral blood, obtained in a trial of Ad26.COV2.S vaccine versus placebo.

The CDR3 here is CASSLVGQGTDTQYF. CDR3 nucleotide sequence: TGTGCCAGCAGCCTAGTGGGACAGGGCACAGATACGCAGTATTTT. The V gene is TRBV5-6, the J gene TRBJ2-3, with 8 nucleotides matching TRBD1. The CDR3 extends over 15 amino acids. CDR1 SGHDT and CDR2 YYEEEE come from the germline V gene. The trim removed 4 bases at V and 1 base at J, leaving 5 bases unmatched.